The 24 T cell receptor beta chains below were found in one sample sequenced in a study of cytomegalovirus exposure and HLA in healthy donors. Assay: immunoSEQ multiplex PCR; the TCRdb copy retains only in-frame clones and omits some. The sample contains roughly 300,000 clones, about nine tenths of which appear only once. What was sequenced was PBMCs. The receptor set was obtained from a woman under 30 in good health and CMV-seronegative.

The chain has TRBV5-6 and TRBJ1-1; 7 bases are a match to TRBD1. Germline assignment: CDR1 SGHDT and CDR2 YYEEEE. CDR3 length: 15 amino acids. The J segment lost 7 bases and the V segment lost 4 bases, leaving 13 bases of the junction unmatched. Here the CDR3 reads CASSPGDRVSSEAFF. The CDR3 bases are TGTGCCAGCAGCCCCGGCGACAGGGTGAGTAGTGAAGCTTTCTTT.

The V call is TRBV27, the J call TRBJ2-7; possible D gene TRBD2, 5 bases. Trimming took 2 bases from V and 2 from J, leaving 13 bases between them. Germline loops: CDR1 MNHEY, CDR2 SMNVEV (reference sequence). This CDR3 has 15 amino acids. The CDR3 bases are TGTGCCAGCAGTTTAGTGGCTAGCCCCCCCTACGAGCAGTACTTC. It codes for CASSLVASPPYEQYF.

The chain employs TRBV4-3 and TRBJ2-1; possibly TRBD1 for D (6 bases). The CDR3 is 16 amino acids. Per germline, CDR1 LGHNA and CDR2 YSLEER. The ends were cut back, 4 bases at V and 0 bases at J, with 13 bases in the middle. In DNA form, the CDR3 reads TGCGCCAGCAGCCCCAGGGGCTCGAGCTCCTACAATGAGCAGTTCTTC. Translating gives CASSPRGSSSYNEQFF.

The V call is TRBV29-1, the J call TRBJ1-1; 8 bases are a match to TRBD1. CDR1 is SQVTM, CDR2 ANQGSEA, per germline. The J segment lost 5 bases and the V segment lost 6 bases, leaving 11 bases of the junction unmatched. This CDR3 region has 14 residues. CDR3 protein: CSVVAGGRVTEAFF. The CDR3 nucleotides are TGCAGCGTGGTAGCAGGGGGCCGGGTGACTGAAGCTTTCTTT.

V and J are TRBV5-1 and TRBJ2-4, with 9 bases fitting TRBD1. This CDR3 spans 16 amino acids. In germline, CDR1 is SGHRS, CDR2 YFSETQ. V lost 4 bases to trimming and J lost 0 bases; unmatched junction nucleotides: 5. The CDR3: CASSPRDRAAKNIQYF. CDR3 DNA sequence: TGCGCCAGCAGCCCCAGGGACAGGGCAGCCAAAAACATTCAGTACTTC.

The chain carries TRBV27 and TRBJ2-1; weak D call: TRBD2 (5 bases). The V gene's germline CDR1 is MNHEY and CDR2 SMNVEV (reference sequence). V was clipped by 6 bases and J by 0 bases, with 18 bases between them. The CDR3 is made up of 17 amino acids. This chain's CDR3 is CASSSNSGESSYNEQFF. The CDR3 region has the DNA TGTGCCAGCAGCTCAAATTCCGGGGAGAGCTCCTACAATGAGCAGTTCTTC.

The gene calls are TRBV19 and TRBJ2-5, with TRBD2 matching 8 bases. V trimming: 6 bases; J trimming: 5 bases; junction bases outside the gene matches: 8. Per germline, CDR1 LNHDA and CDR2 SQIVND (reference sequence). There are 14 residues in the CDR3. The CDR3 DNA reads as TGTGCCAGTAGCCCGGGGGGGACGTGGGAGACCCAGTACTTC. Encoded protein: CASSPGGTWETQYF.

This chain joins TRBV14 and TRBJ2-1; 7 bases align to TRBD2. Trimming at V came to 0 bases and at J to 5 bases, leaving 7 bases not matched to a gene. The CDR3 totals 16 residues. Germline V CDR1 and CDR2: SGHDN, FVKESK. The CDR3 nucleotides are TGTGCCAGCAGCCAAGATATCGGGGGAGGGAACAATGAGCAGTTCTTC. As protein: CASSQDIGGGNNEQFF.

V usage is TRBV27 and J usage is TRBJ2-6; 8 bases map to TRBD1. Germline loops: CDR1 MNHEY, CDR2 SMNVEV (reference sequence). This CDR3 has 17 residues. The V and J ends lost 7 bases and 0 bases, in that order; junction bases with no gene match: 8. CDR3 nucleotide sequence: TGTGCCAGCAACCCGACCGGGACAGGCTCTGGGGCCAACGTCCTGACTTTC. Protein product: CASNPTGTGSGANVLTF. Full variable domain (missing parts from reference TRBV27 and TRBJ2-6): EAQVTQNPRYLITVTGKKLTVTCSQNMNHEYMSWYRQDPGLGLRQIYYSMNVEVTDKGDVPEGYKVSRKEKRNFPLILESPSPNQTSLYFCASNPTGTGSGANVLTFGAGSRLTVL.

The V call is TRBV5-1, the J call TRBJ1-1; 10 bases align to TRBD1. The germline CDR1 and CDR2 sequences are SGHRS and YFSETQ. The CDR3 length is 16 residues. V dropped 4 bases and J dropped 0; count of bases not matched to a gene: 6. This CDR3 is CASSLGTGVMNTEAFF. Written as DNA, the CDR3 is TGCGCCAGCAGCCTTGGGACAGGGGTAATGAACACTGAAGCTTTCTTT. The full variable domain, rest sourced from reference TRBV5-1 and TRBJ1-1, is KAGVTQTPRYLIKTRGQQVTLSCSPISGHRSVSWYQQTPGQGLQFLFEYFSETQRNKGNFPGRFSGRQFSNSRSEMNVSTLELGDSALYLCASSLGTGVMNTEAFFGQGTRLTVV.

This sequence joins TRBV15 and TRBJ1-1; perhaps TRBD1 as D (5 bases). The CDR3 covers 14 residues. With 3 bases removed from V and 12 bases from J, the gap between germline ends came to 20 bases. Germline lookup yields CDR1 LNHNV and CDR2 YYDKDF (reference sequence). The CDR3 is CATSSLSRGERSFF. CDR3 coding DNA: TGTGCCACCAGCAGCCTTTCTCGGGGGGAACGGTCTTTCTTT.

The chain uses TRBV7-2 and TRBJ2-1; tentative D call: TRBD2 (5 bases). The CDR3 runs 14 residues. V was shortened by 1 base and J by 5 bases, with 9 bases between the two germline ends. Germline lookup yields CDR1 SGHTA and CDR2 FQGNSA. The CDR3 here is CASSLGLGDNEQFF. For the CDR3, the DNA is TGTGCCAGCAGCTTAGGCCTCGGGGACAATGAGCAGTTCTTC.

This chain joins TRBV13 and TRBJ2-7; a weak D match, TRBD1 (5 bases). This CDR3 region has 14 residues. Trimming removed 0 bases at V and 2 bases at J, with 8 bases between. Looked up from germline, CDR1 is PRHDT and CDR2 is FYEKMQ (reference sequence). Here the CDR3 DNA reads TGTGCCAGCAGCTTAGGAGGACAAACCTACGAGCAGTACTTC. It encodes CASSLGGQTYEQYF.

The genes are TRBV7-2 and TRBJ2-1, with D maybe TRBD2 (6 bases). The CDR3 covers 16 residues. Per the germline V gene, CDR1 is SGHTA and CDR2 is FQGNSA. Trimming shortened V by 5 bases and J by 5 bases, and 19 bases separated the two germline ends. This chain's CDR3 is CASSTRDSRSDNEQFF. The CDR3 DNA reads as TGTGCCAGCAGCACCCGGGACTCCAGGTCGGACAATGAGCAGTTCTTC.

The V and J genes are TRBV28 and TRBJ2-6, with D possibly being TRBD1 (5 bases). Trimming pared 0 bases from V and 0 bases from J, leaving 12 bases between. The germline gives CDR1 MDHEN, CDR2 SYDVKM. CDR3 length: 18 amino acids. As DNA, the CDR3 is TGTGCCAGCAGTTTATGCAAGGGCAGGGACTCTGGGGCCAACGTCCTGACTTTC. Residues: CASSLCKGRDSGANVLTF.

The V gene is TRBV7-2, the J gene TRBJ1-3; D is ambiguous. Germline V gives CDR1 SGHTA, CDR2 FQGNSA. The CDR3 has 16 residues. The germline V and J ends were trimmed by 5 bases and 0 bases, with 14 bases remaining between them. The CDR3 loop reads CASSPHAGDSGNTIYF. Written as DNA, the CDR3 is TGTGCCAGCAGCCCCCATGCGGGAGACTCTGGAAACACCATATATTTT.

The chain couples TRBV7-8 to TRBJ1-5; TRBD1 matches at 9 bases. V lost 6 bases to trimming and J lost 5 bases; unmatched junction nucleotides: 8. CDR1 SGHVS and CDR2 FQNEAQ come from the germline V gene. The CDR3 extends over 15 amino acids. CDR3 nucleotides: TGTGCCAGCAGACGAGCCGGGACAGGGCATCAGCCCCAGCATTTT. It specifies CASRRAGTGHQPQHF.

The chain links TRBV5-6 to TRBJ2-3; 7 bases fit TRBD2. The germline V gene has CDR1 SGHDT and CDR2 YYEEEE. The CDR3 loop spans 17 amino acids. Trimming removed 4 bases from V and 4 bases from J; junction bases left unmatched: 15. The CDR3 region has the DNA TGTGCCAGCAGCCCCCTTCTGGCGGGAGCGGGTGCAGATACGCAGTATTTT. This codes for CASSPLLAGAGADTQYF.

This chain links TRBV5-4 with TRBJ1-2, with 8 bases that match TRBD1. V shed 0 bases, J shed 6 bases, and the junction held 4 bases outside the gene matches. The CDR3 is 14 residues long. In germline, CDR1 is SGHNT, CDR2 YYREEE (reference sequence). The CDR3 protein is CASSLGTGWDGYTF. CDR3 bases: TGTGCCAGCAGCTTGGGGACAGGGTGGGATGGCTACACCTTC.

V is TRBV28 and J is TRBJ2-2; D might be TRBD1 (6 bases). The V gene lost 6 bases and the J gene lost 4 bases, with 12 bases spanning the gap. The germline gives CDR1 MDHEN, CDR2 SYDVKM. This CDR3 has 14 amino acids. The CDR3: CASSQGLGTGELFF. The CDR3 bases are TGTGCCAGCAGCCAGGGGCTGGGCACCGGGGAGCTGTTTTTT.

CDR3 nucleotide sequence: TGTGCCAGCAGTTTAGCCAGGGGACCCCTCATGAACACTGAAGCTTTCTTT. Protein: CASSLARGPLMNTEAFF. The rearrangement joins TRBV27 to TRBJ1-1; tentatively, D is TRBD1 (6 bases). Germline V gives CDR1 MNHEY, CDR2 SMNVEV (reference sequence). CDR3 length: 17 amino acids. Trimming removed 2 bases from V and 0 bases from J, with 16 bases in between.

This chain joins TRBV18 and TRBJ2-7, with 7 bases that match TRBD2. The germline gives CDR1 KGHSH, CDR2 LQKENI. The V gene end was trimmed by 2 bases and the J gene end by 2 bases; junction bases not matched to a gene: 6. The CDR3 length is 15 residues. CDR3 in amino acids: CASSPRLAGTYEQYF. The CDR3 DNA follows: TGTGCCAGCTCACCAAGGTTAGCGGGTACCTACGAGCAGTACTTC.

The rearrangement joins TRBV19 to TRBJ1-4; no definite D call. V was clipped by 3 bases and J by 1 base, with 6 bases between them. The CDR3 covers 14 residues. Germline V gene data show CDR1 as LNHDA and CDR2 as SQIVND (reference sequence). The CDR3 DNA sequence: TGTGCCAGTAGTATCTCAGTAACTAATGAAAAACTGTTTTTT. Translation gives CASSISVTNEKLFF. Full variable domain (rest looked up from reference TRBV19 and TRBJ1-4): DGGITQSPKYLFRKEGQNVTLSCEQNLNHDAMYWYRQDPGQGLRLIYYSQIVNDFQKGDIAEGYSVSREKKESFPLTVTSAQKNPTAFYLCASSISVTNEKLFFGSGTQLSVL.

V usage is TRBV9 and J usage is TRBJ2-7; possibly TRBD1 for D (5 bases). The CDR3 is 14 residues long. The germline CDR1 and CDR2 sequences are SGDLS and YYNGEE. Trimming took off 4 bases at V and 2 bases at J, with 13 bases between the two ends. This chain's CDR3 is CASSPSGYTYEQYF. The CDR3 bases are TGTGCCAGCAGCCCTTCAGGGTACACCTACGAGCAGTACTTC.